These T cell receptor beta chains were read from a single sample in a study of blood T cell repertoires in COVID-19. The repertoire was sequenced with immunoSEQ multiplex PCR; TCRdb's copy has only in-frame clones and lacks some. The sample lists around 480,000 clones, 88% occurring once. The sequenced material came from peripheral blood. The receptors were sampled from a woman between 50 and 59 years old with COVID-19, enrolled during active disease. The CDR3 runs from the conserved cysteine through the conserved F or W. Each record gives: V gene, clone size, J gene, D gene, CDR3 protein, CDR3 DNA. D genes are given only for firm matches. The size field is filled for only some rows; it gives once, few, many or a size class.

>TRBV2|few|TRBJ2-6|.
CATTGTGANVLTF
TGTGCCACTACAGGGACTGGGGCCAACGTCCTGACTTTC
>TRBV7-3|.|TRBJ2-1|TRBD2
CASSLDRLAEQFF
TGTGCCAGCAGCTTAGATAGACTAGCGGAGCAGTTCTTC
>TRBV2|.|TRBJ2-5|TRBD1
CASSEADRGGETQYF
TGTGCCAGCAGTGAAGCGGACAGGGGAGGGGAGACCCAGTACTTC
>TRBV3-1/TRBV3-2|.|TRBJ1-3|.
CASSQGQSGNTIYF
TGTGCCAGCAGCCAAGGGCAGTCTGGAAACACCATATATTTT
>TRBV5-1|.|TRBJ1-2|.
CASSRSGTPDNYGYTF
TGCGCCAGCAGCCGTTCCGGGACACCGGACAACTATGGCTACACCTTC
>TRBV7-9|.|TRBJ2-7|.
CASSNRDWGFEQYF
TGTGCCAGCAGCAACCGGGACTGGGGCTTCGAGCAGTACTTC
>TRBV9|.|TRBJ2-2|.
CASSASPGGPVTGELFF
TGTGCCAGCAGCGCTTCGCCCGGGGGGCCGGTAACCGGGGAGCTGTTTTTT
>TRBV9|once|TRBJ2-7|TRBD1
CASSVTGTGIHEQYF
TGTGCCAGCAGCGTTACTGGGACAGGGATTCACGAGCAGTACTTC
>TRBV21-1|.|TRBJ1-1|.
CASSGTPNTEAFF
TGTGCCAGCAGCGGGACACCGAACACTGAAGCTTTCTTT
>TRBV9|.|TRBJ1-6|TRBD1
CASSVATGGYNSPLHF
TGTGCCAGCAGCGTAGCTACAGGGGGGTATAATTCACCCCTCCACTTT
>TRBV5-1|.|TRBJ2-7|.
CASSFSGGSNYEQYF
TGCGCCAGCAGCTTTTCAGGAGGGAGTAACTACGAGCAGTACTTC
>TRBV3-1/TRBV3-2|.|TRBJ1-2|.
CASSRGLGANYGYTF
TGTGCCAGCAGCAGGGGTTTGGGGGCCAACTATGGCTACACCTTC
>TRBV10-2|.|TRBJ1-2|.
CASNPGQGNGYTF
TGCGCCAGCAACCCGGGGCAGGGGAATGGCTACACCTTC
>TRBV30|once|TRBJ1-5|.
CAWSVLTGHQPQHF
TGTGCCTGGAGTGTACTTACGGGTCATCAGCCCCAGCATTTT
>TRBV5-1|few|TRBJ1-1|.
CASSLVVGTNTEAFF
TGCGCCAGCAGCTTGGTCGTGGGCACGAACACTGAAGCTTTCTTT
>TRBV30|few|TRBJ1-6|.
CAWSVDSNSPLHF
TGTGCCTGGAGTGTAGACAGTAATTCACCCCTCCACTTT
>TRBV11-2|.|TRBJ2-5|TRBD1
CASSGQGLREAQYF
TGTGCCAGCAGCGGACAGGGGCTTCGGGAGGCCCAGTACTTC
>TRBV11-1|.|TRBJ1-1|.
CASSLGSSTEAFF
TGTGCCAGCAGCTTAGGGTCGAGCACTGAAGCTTTCTTT
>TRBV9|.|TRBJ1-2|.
CASSVVNQAGYTF
TGTGCCAGCAGCGTAGTTAATCAGGCCGGCTACACCTTC
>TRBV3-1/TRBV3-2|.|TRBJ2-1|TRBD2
CASSQEAGGAIGEQFF
TGTGCCAGCAGCCAAGAGGCCGGGGGGGCCATAGGTGAGCAGTTCTTC
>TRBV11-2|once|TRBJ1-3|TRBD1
CASSLGATGVDTIYF
TGTGCCAGCAGCTTAGGCGCGACAGGGGTAGACACCATATATTTT
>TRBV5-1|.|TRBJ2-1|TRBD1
CASSLTGGNEQFF
TGCGCCAGCAGCCTGACAGGGGGGAATGAGCAGTTCTTC
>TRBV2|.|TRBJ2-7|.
CASSAEPPAYEQYF
TGTGCCAGCAGTGCGGAGCCCCCGGCCTACGAGCAGTACTTC
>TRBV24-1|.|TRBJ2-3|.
CATQLGDTQYF
TGTGCCACCCAGCTCGGGGATACGCAGTATTTT
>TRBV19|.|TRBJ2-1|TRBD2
CASHSGGELGEQFF
TGTGCCAGTCATAGCGGGGGGGAACTCGGTGAGCAGTTCTTC
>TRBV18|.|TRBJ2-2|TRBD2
CASSPREAGAGELFF
TGTGCCAGCTCACCACGGGAAGCGGGGGCCGGGGAGCTGTTTTTT
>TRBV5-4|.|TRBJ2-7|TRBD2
CASSARLAGEQYF
TGTGCCAGCAGCGCCCGACTAGCGGGCGAGCAGTACTTC
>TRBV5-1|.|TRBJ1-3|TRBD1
CASRRTGGFSGNTIYF
TGCGCCAGCAGACGGACAGGGGGTTTCTCTGGAAACACCATATATTTT
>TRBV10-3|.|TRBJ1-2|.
CAITRGGDYGYTF
TGTGCCATAACCCGGGGAGGTGATTATGGCTACACCTTC
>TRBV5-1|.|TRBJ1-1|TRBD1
CASSLGVNRGTEAFF
TGCGCCAGCAGCTTGGGGGTGAACAGGGGGACTGAAGCTTTCTTT
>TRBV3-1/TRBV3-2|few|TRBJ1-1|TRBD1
CASSQVRDSEAFF
TGTGCCAGCAGCCAAGTCCGGGACAGTGAAGCTTTCTTT
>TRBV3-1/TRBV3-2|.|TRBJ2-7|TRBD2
CASSQERGGGAMDEQYF
TGTGCCAGCAGCCAAGAACGGGGCGGGGGGGCGATGGACGAGCAGTACTTC